These T cell receptor beta chains were read from a single sample in a study of spatial heterogeneity in lung cancer. TCRdb ran MiXCR on the 5' RACE reads and lists one entry per CDR3 protein. The sample records about 23,000 distinct CDR3 sequences, approximately 4.7% being singletons. Sequenced material: PBMCs, taken at surgery. These TCRs come from a male donor with early-stage non-small cell lung cancer. The CDR3 runs from the conserved cysteine through the conserved F or W. The D gene is left open where the match is weak. Size tells how often a clone was seen (once, few, many) or the class of an expanded clone, and some rows leave it out.

j_call clone_size v_call d_call cdr3_aa cdr3_nt
TRBJ2-3 many TRBV5-4 - CASSFDNRGTDTQYF TGTGCCAGCAGCTTCGATAACAGAGGCACAGATACGCAGTATTTT
TRBJ2-7 medium-sized TRBV12-3/TRBV12-4 - CASSPRQTLTYEQYF TGTGCCAGCAGTCCCCGACAGACCCTAACCTACGAGCAGTACTTC
TRBJ1-4 many TRBV5-1 - CASSLSPGPTEKLFF TGCGCCAGCAGCTTGTCTCCAGGGCCGACTGAAAAACTGTTTTTT
TRBJ2-1 many TRBV5-5 - CASSPRGAQGGEQFF TGTGCCAGCAGCCCCAGGGGGGCCCAGGGCGGTGAGCAGTTCTTC
TRBJ1-1 many TRBV7-2 - CASSLAYGQEAFF TGTGCCAGCAGCTTAGCCTATGGACAGGAAGCTTTCTTT
TRBJ2-7 medium-sized TRBV28 TRBD2 CASSLGGASGVATKQYF TGTGCCAGCAGTTTGGGAGGGGCTAGCGGGGTGGCTACGAAGCAGTACTTC
TRBJ1-2 many TRBV6-2/TRBV6-3 - CASSRDRTRGDYGYTF TGTGCCAGCAGTCGAGACAGAACTCGAGGTGACTATGGCTACACCTTC
TRBJ1-6 many TRBV23-1 TRBD1 CASSHPTGGPNADSPLHF TGCGCCAGCAGTCATCCCACAGGGGGCCCTAACGCCGATTCACCCCTCCACTTT
TRBJ2-2 few TRBV2 TRBD2 CASLSDPGLDSTGELFF TGTGCCAGCCTATCCGACCCGGGACTAGACTCAACCGGGGAGCTGTTTTTT
TRBJ2-5 many TRBV6-1 TRBD1 CASSAGQGAIGQETQYF TGTGCCAGCAGTGCAGGACAGGGGGCGATTGGCCAAGAGACCCAGTACTTC
TRBJ2-1 - TRBV19 - CASSTSDSMLGNEQFF TGTGCCAGTAGTACCTCGGACTCAATGTTGGGCAATGAGCAGTTCTTC
TRBJ1-5 many TRBV18 - CASSPGVLGQASSQPQHF TGTGCCAGCTCACCCGGGGTTCTAGGCCAGGCTTCAAGTCAGCCCCAGCATTTT
TRBJ2-7 many TRBV28 TRBD2 CASCPGAGAYEQYF TGTGCCAGCTGTCCGGGAGCGGGAGCCTACGAGCAGTACTTC
TRBJ1-5 many TRBV6-2/TRBV6-3 TRBD1 CASSRRTGGGQPQHF TGTGCCAGCAGCCGACGGACAGGGGGCGGTCAGCCCCAGCATTTT
TRBJ2-2 - TRBV6-2/TRBV6-3 - CASRLVSTGELFF TGTGCCAGCAGGCTGGTCTCGACCGGGGAGCTGTTTTTT
TRBJ1-4 many TRBV3-1 TRBD1 CASSYRGGGEKLFF TGTGCCAGCAGCTACAGGGGCGGGGGTGAAAAACTGTTTTTT
TRBJ1-3 many TRBV28 TRBD1 CASRYQGGRNTIYF TGTGCCAGCAGATATCAGGGGGGGAGAAACACCATATATTTT
TRBJ2-7 many TRBV30 TRBD2 CAWNRRVSGRTRSYEQYF TGTGCCTGGAACCGGCGGGTTAGCGGGAGGACCCGCTCCTACGAGCAGTACTTC
TRBJ2-7 many TRBV30 - CAWRATAMVEQYF TGTGCCTGGAGAGCAACCGCTATGGTCGAGCAGTACTTC
TRBJ1-2 many TRBV7-2 - CASSSDPDYGYTF TGTGCCAGCAGCTCCGACCCAGACTATGGCTACACCTTC
TRBJ1-2 few TRBV5-4 TRBD1 CASSPADRDGYGYTF TGTGCCAGCAGCCCCGCGGACAGGGATGGGTATGGCTACACCTTC
TRBJ1-1 many TRBV29-1 - CSLTIGRTEAFF TGCAGCCTCACAATCGGGCGCACTGAAGCTTTCTTT
TRBJ2-7 many TRBV20-1 TRBD2 CSAQGLDSYEQYF TGCAGTGCTCAGGGACTAGACTCCTACGAGCAGTACTTC
TRBJ1-2 many TRBV6-5 - CASSPVGASGYGYTF TGTGCCAGCAGTCCCGTGGGGGCTTCGGGCTATGGCTACACCTTC
TRBJ2-1 many TRBV11-2 - CASSPGSSSYNEQFF TGTGCCAGCAGCCCCGGGTCAAGCTCCTACAATGAGCAGTTCTTC
TRBJ1-5 many TRBV28 TRBD1 CASRQNRQGPGQPQHF TGTGCCAGCAGGCAGAATAGACAGGGGCCGGGTCAGCCCCAGCATTTT
TRBJ2-1 many TRBV28 - CASSLPLKLSGHNEQFF TGTGCCAGCAGTTTACCCTTGAAACTGTCCGGACACAATGAGCAGTTCTTC
TRBJ2-3 many TRBV6-2/TRBV6-3 - CASSYLRGPTDTQYF TGTGCCAGCAGTTATCTTCGGGGCCCCACAGATACGCAGTATTTT
TRBJ1-5 many TRBV7-9 - CASSTPNQPQHF TGTGCCAGCAGCACCCCCAATCAGCCCCAGCATTTT
TRBJ2-2 - TRBV27 - CASSLPRDGELFF TGTGCCAGCAGTTTACCCAGGGACGGGGAGCTGTTTTTT
TRBJ2-1 many TRBV11-2 TRBD2 CASSEFSGSYNEQFF TGTGCCAGCAGCGAATTTAGCGGGAGCTACAATGAGCAGTTCTTC
TRBJ2-1 many TRBV24-1 - CATSDPAGGPPGNEQFF TGTGCCACCAGTGACCCGGCGGGCGGGCCCCCGGGCAATGAGCAGTTCTTC
TRBJ1-1 many TRBV7-3 - CASSLQSNTEAFF TGTGCCAGCAGCTTACAGAGTAACACTGAAGCTTTCTTT
TRBJ2-2 few TRBV20-1 TRBD1 CSAGQGRNTGELFF TGCAGTGCCGGACAGGGGCGAAACACCGGGGAGCTGTTTTTT
TRBJ1-2 many TRBV7-9 - CASSLYTGSGYTF TGTGCCAGCAGCTTATATACGGGTTCTGGCTACACCTTC
TRBJ1-6 few TRBV5-5 - CASSPGRQTYNSPLHF TGTGCCAGCAGTCCGGGAAGGCAAACTTATAATTCACCCCTCCACTTT
TRBJ1-5 many TRBV7-9 - CASSLNHQPQHF TGTGCCAGCAGCTTAAATCATCAGCCCCAGCATTTT
TRBJ2-1 - TRBV5-4 TRBD2 CASSSQTSGTYNEQFF TGTGCCAGCAGCTCCCAGACTAGCGGCACATACAATGAGCAGTTCTTC
TRBJ2-3 many TRBV7-3 TRBD2 CASSLTAGGADTQYF TGTGCCAGCAGCTTAACTGCCGGGGGGGCAGATACGCAGTATTTT
TRBJ1-5 many TRBV28 TRBD1 CASSSGGAGQPQHF TGTGCCAGCAGTTCAGGGGGCGCAGGACAGCCCCAGCATTTT
TRBJ1-2 - TRBV6-2/TRBV6-3 TRBD1 CASGDRGTYNYGYTF TGTGCCAGCGGGGACAGGGGGACGTATAACTATGGCTACACCTTC
TRBJ2-7 many TRBV20-1 TRBD1 CSASPGQGASYEQYF TGCAGTGCTAGCCCGGGACAGGGGGCCTCCTACGAGCAGTACTTC
TRBJ2-1 many TRBV12-3/TRBV12-4 - CASSLGYNEQFF TGTGCCAGCAGTTTAGGGTACAATGAGCAGTTCTTC
TRBJ2-7 many TRBV5-1 - CASSSGTGPYEQYF TGCGCCAGCAGTTCCGGGACGGGACCCTACGAGCAGTACTTC
TRBJ2-5 few TRBV18 - CASSPRQETQYF TGTGCCAGCTCACCAAGGCAAGAGACCCAGTACTTC
TRBJ1-6 - TRBV28 - CASTPSVGDNSPLHF TGTGCCAGCACACCAAGCGTTGGTGATAATTCACCCCTCCACTTT
TRBJ2-2 many TRBV5-6 - CASRFRLGVRGTGELFF TGTGCCAGCAGGTTCCGGCTTGGAGTGCGGGGCACCGGGGAGCTGTTTTTT
TRBJ1-1 medium-sized TRBV12-3/TRBV12-4 - CASSLGTEAFF TGTGCCAGCAGTCTTGGGACTGAAGCTTTCTTT
TRBJ2-5 many TRBV28 TRBD2 CATGLAGAGGQETQYF TGTGCCACCGGACTAGCGGGTGCCGGGGGCCAAGAGACCCAGTACTTC
TRBJ2-7 medium-sized TRBV29-1 - CSALDGTYEQYF TGCAGCGCCCTGGACGGGACCTACGAGCAGTACTTC
TRBJ1-1 many TRBV9 - CASSVGGAANTEAFF TGTGCCAGCAGCGTAGGGGGGGCAGCAAACACTGAAGCTTTCTTT
TRBJ1-4 many TRBV28 TRBD1 CASGTGGAVGEKLFF TGTGCCAGCGGGACAGGGGGCGCTGTTGGGGAAAAACTGTTTTTT
TRBJ1-1 medium-sized TRBV28 TRBD1 CASSLRWGTGGGEAFF TGTGCCAGCAGTTTACGGTGGGGGACAGGGGGAGGTGAAGCTTTCTTT